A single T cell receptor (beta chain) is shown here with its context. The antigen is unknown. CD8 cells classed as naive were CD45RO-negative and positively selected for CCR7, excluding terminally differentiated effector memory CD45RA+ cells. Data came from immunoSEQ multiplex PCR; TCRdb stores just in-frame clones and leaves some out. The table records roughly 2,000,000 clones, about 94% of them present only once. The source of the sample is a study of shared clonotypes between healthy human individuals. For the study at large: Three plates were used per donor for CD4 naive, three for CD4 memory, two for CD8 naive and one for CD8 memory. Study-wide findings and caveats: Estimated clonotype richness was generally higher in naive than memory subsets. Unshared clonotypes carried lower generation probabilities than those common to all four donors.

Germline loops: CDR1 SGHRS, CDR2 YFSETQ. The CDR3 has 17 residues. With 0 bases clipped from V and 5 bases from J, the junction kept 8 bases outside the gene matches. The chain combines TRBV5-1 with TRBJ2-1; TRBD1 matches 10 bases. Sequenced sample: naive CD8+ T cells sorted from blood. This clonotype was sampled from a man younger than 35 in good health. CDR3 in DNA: TGCGCCAGCAGCTTGGACTTTGGGACAGGGGCCAACAATGAGCAGTTCTTC. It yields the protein CASSLDFGTGANNEQFF.